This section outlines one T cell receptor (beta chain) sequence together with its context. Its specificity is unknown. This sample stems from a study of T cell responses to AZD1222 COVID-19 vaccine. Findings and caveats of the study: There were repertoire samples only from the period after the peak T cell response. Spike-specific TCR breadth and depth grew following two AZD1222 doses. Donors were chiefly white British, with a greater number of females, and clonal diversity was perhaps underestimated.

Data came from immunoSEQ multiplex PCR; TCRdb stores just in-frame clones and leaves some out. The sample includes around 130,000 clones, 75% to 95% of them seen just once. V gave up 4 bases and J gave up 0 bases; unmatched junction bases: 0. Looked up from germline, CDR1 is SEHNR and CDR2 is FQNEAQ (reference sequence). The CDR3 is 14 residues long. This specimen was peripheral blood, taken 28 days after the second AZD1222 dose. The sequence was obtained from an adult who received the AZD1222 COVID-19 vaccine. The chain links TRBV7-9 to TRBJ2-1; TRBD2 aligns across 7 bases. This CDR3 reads CASSWTSSYNEQFF. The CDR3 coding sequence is TGTGCCAGCAGCTGGACTAGCTCCTACAATGAGCAGTTCTTC. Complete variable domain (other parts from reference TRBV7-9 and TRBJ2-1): DTGVSQNPRHKITKRGQNVTFRCDPISEHNRLYWYRQTLGQGPEFLTYFQNEAQLEKSRLLSDRFSAERPKGSFSTLEIQRTEQGDSAMYLCASSWTSSYNEQFFGPGTRLTVL.